One and the same sample provided the 27 T cell receptor beta chains below, sequenced in a study of shared clonotypes between healthy human individuals. Sequencing was performed with immunoSEQ multiplex PCR; in TCRdb, only in-frame clones are kept and a portion is missing. Among about 2.1 million clones listed, about 92% were seen once. The naive CD8 subset, CD45RO-negative cells positively selected for CCR7, excluded terminally differentiated effector memory CD45RA+ cells. Sequenced material: naive CD8+ T cells from PBMCs. The origin of the receptors is a man aged 18 to 29 in good health. Some clones in this sample may be carry-over from other donors' samples.

CDR3 coding DNA: TGTGCCAGCAGCGGGGCCCGGACAGGCTACGAGCAGTACTTC. It specifies CASSGARTGYEQYF. The V and J genes are TRBV5-8 and TRBJ2-7; TRBD1 agrees at 7 bases. Germline CDR1 SGHTS, CDR2 YDEGEE. There are 14 residues in the CDR3. Trimming at V came to 4 bases and at J to 3 bases, leaving 7 bases not matched to a gene.

This sequence joins TRBV7-6 and TRBJ2-2, with TRBD1 matching 7 bases. This CDR3 contains 15 residues. The V segment lost 5 bases and the J segment 8 bases; nucleotides outside the gene matches: 11. Germline loops: CDR1 SGHVS, CDR2 FNYEAQ. The CDR3 reads CASSPILRGLGELFF. In nucleotides, the CDR3 is TGTGCCAGCAGCCCAATACTGAGGGGGCTAGGGGAGCTGTTTTTT.

The chain employs TRBV9 and TRBJ1-5; 7 bases are shared with TRBD1. CDR1 and CDR2 from the germline V gene are SGDLS and YYNGEE. The CDR3 sequence is 15 residues long. The V segment lost 3 bases and the J segment 5 bases; nucleotides outside the gene matches: 8. The DNA for the CDR3 is TGTGCCAGCAGCGGAGGACAGGCTACCGATCAGCCCCAGCATTTT. The encoded protein is CASSGGQATDQPQHF.

This chain uses TRBV14 with TRBJ2-2; weak D call: TRBD1 (5 bases). Germline values: CDR1 SGHDN, CDR2 FVKESK. The CDR3 is 15 amino acids. Trimming pared 5 bases from V and 1 base from J, leaving 11 bases between. The CDR3 loop is CASSTGVRNTGELFF. CDR3 sequence (DNA): TGTGCCAGCAGCACAGGCGTCCGGAACACCGGGGAGCTGTTTTTT.

The chain is built from TRBV6-5 and TRBJ2-4; TRBD1 matches 11 bases. V gave up 4 bases and J gave up 2 bases; unmatched junction bases: 4. There are 16 residues in the CDR3. The germline gives CDR1 MNHEY, CDR2 SVGAGI. CDR3 sequence (DNA): TGTGCCAGCAGTTCCGGACAGGGGGCTTCCAAAAACATTCAGTACTTC. This sequence encodes CASSSGQGASKNIQYF.

J is TRBJ1-2 and V is TRBV10-1; D remains unclear. CDR1 is WNHNN, CDR2 SYGVQD, per germline (reference sequence). Trimming took off 3 bases at V and 6 bases at J, with 11 bases between the two ends. CDR3 size: 13 residues. CDR3 sequence reads: CASSERRGNGYTF. The CDR3 DNA is TGCGCCAGCAGTGAAAGAAGAGGGAATGGCTACACCTTC.

This clone was detected only once. J is TRBJ2-1 and V is TRBV7-9, with a possible D match to TRBD1 (5 bases). This CDR3 comprises 15 residues. Germline lookup yields CDR1 SEHNR and CDR2 FQNEAQ (reference sequence). Trimming removed 1 base at V and 6 bases at J, with 13 bases between. DNA for the CDR3: TGTGCCAGCAGCTTAGGGCAGGGAATTGTCAATGAGCAGTTCTTC. As protein: CASSLGQGIVNEQFF.

Concerning this clone: Other DNA sequences from this sample encode an identical CDR3 as well. The V gene is TRBV6-1, the J gene TRBJ2-2; D not resolved. The V end lost 1 base, the J end lost 5 bases, and 8 bases lay between the germline ends. The CDR3 has 14 residues. Per the germline V gene, CDR1 is MNHNS and CDR2 is SASEGT. In DNA form, the CDR3 reads TGTGCCAGCAGTGAAGGACGGTATACCGGGGAGCTGTTTTTT. Protein: CASSEGRYTGELFF.

The CDR3 DNA is TGCGCCAGCAGCTTGACAGGGGGCGCGGTGGCTGGGGCCAACGTCCTGACTTTC. Its protein product is CASSLTGGAVAGANVLTF. This chain links TRBV5-1 with TRBJ2-6; 9 nucleotides match TRBD1. The V and J ends lost 1 base and 2 bases, in that order; junction bases with no gene match: 7. Germline CDR1 reads SGHRS; CDR2 reads YFSETQ. The CDR3 loop spans 18 amino acids.

The V and J genes are TRBV11-2 and TRBJ2-3; 8 nucleotides align to TRBD1. CDR1 and CDR2 from the germline V gene are SGHAT and FQNNGV. Trimming at V came to 5 bases and at J to 1 base, leaving 8 bases not matched to a gene. There are 16 residues in the CDR3. CDR3: CASSRSKGQGTDTQYF. DNA for the CDR3: TGTGCCAGCAGCAGGTCTAAGGGACAGGGCACAGATACGCAGTATTTT.

This clone came up a few times. The chain joins TRBV29-1 to TRBJ1-2, with 7 bases lining up with TRBD1. With V trimmed by 7 bases and J by 8 bases, 13 bases remained unmatched. Germline CDR1 is SQVTM and CDR2 is ANQGSEA. The CDR3 loop spans 13 amino acids. CDR3: CSAGRTGSGGYTF. In DNA, the CDR3 is TGCAGCGCCGGAAGGACAGGCTCCGGGGGCTACACCTTC.

The chain uses TRBV2 and TRBJ1-2; the D is unclear. Germline V gives CDR1 SNHLY, CDR2 FYNNEI. The CDR3 runs to 15 residues. The V end lost 3 bases, the J end lost 6 bases, and 17 bases lay between the germline ends. CDR3 DNA: TGTGCCAGCAGTGAGTTGAGAACCGTACTTGATGGCTACACCTTC. It translates to CASSELRTVLDGYTF.

The chain carries TRBV7-3 and TRBJ2-1; TRBD2 matches 14 bases. Germline CDR1 SGHTA, CDR2 FQGTGA. After removal of 1 base from V and 6 bases from J, the junction contained 11 bases not matched to a gene. This CDR3 spans 19 amino acids. The CDR3 protein is CASSLIPGLAGGVPNEQFF. The CDR3, as DNA: TGTGCCAGCAGCTTAATCCCCGGACTAGCGGGAGGCGTCCCCAATGAGCAGTTCTTC.

This chain connects TRBV6-1 to TRBJ2-1; TRBD2 matches 9 bases. CDR1 is MNHNS and CDR2 is SASEGT in the germline V gene. The CDR3 length is 21 residues. J lost 2 bases, V lost 2 bases, and 19 bases had no gene match. The CDR3 region is CASSESRGRTSALSPYNEQFF. CDR3 nucleotides: TGTGCCAGCAGTGAATCCCGGGGTCGGACTAGCGCCTTATCCCCCTACAATGAGCAGTTCTTC.

V gene TRBV7-3 combines with J gene TRBJ2-1, with D tentatively TRBD1 (6 bases). The CDR3 runs 15 residues. CDR1 is SGHTA, CDR2 FQGTGA, per germline. V dropped 4 bases and J dropped 2 bases, with 12 bases sitting between them. The CDR3 protein is CASSSLGQPYNEQFF. The CDR3 nucleotides read TGTGCCAGCAGCTCTTTAGGACAGCCCTACAATGAGCAGTTCTTC.

This chain connects TRBV6-5 to TRBJ2-1; D remains unclear. Trimming removed 8 bases at V and 6 bases at J, with 14 bases between. The germline V gene has CDR1 MNHEY and CDR2 SVGAGI. The CDR3 loop spans 13 amino acids. CDR3 protein: CASESDGGNEQFF. For the CDR3, the DNA is TGTGCCAGCGAATCGGACGGCGGCAATGAGCAGTTCTTC.

The V gene is TRBV5-6, the J gene TRBJ2-7; 8 bases align to TRBD1. This CDR3 region has 14 residues. CDR1 is SGHDT, CDR2 YYEEEE, per germline. V trimming: 4 bases; J trimming: 3 bases; junction bases outside the gene matches: 6. The CDR3 nucleotides read TGTGCCAGCAGCCAAGGACAGGGTCACTACGAGCAGTACTTC. Amino acid sequence: CASSQGQGHYEQYF.

The rearrangement uses TRBV11-2 and TRBJ2-1; tentatively, D is TRBD2 (7 bases). Germline loops: CDR1 SGHAT, CDR2 FQNNGV. Trimming removed 4 bases at V and 6 bases at J, with 13 bases between. The CDR3 has 14 amino acids. The CDR3 nucleotides read TGTGCCAGCAGCTCCATGGGAGGGGGCAATGAGCAGTTCTTC. Translated, it gives CASSSMGGGNEQFF.

The rearrangement links TRBV7-6 to TRBJ2-7, with no clear D. V gave up 5 bases and J gave up 1 base, with 15 bases separating them. Germline V gene data show CDR1 as SGHVS and CDR2 as FNYEAQ. This CDR3 has 15 residues. The CDR3 here is CASSPQLTMSYEQYF. The CDR3 DNA reads as TGTGCCAGCAGCCCACAACTGACGATGTCCTACGAGCAGTACTTC.

The table lists this clone with a count of one. This chain links TRBV7-9 with TRBJ1-4; D remains unclear. The V end lost 1 base, the J end lost 0 bases, and 6 bases lay between the germline ends. This CDR3 comprises 15 residues. The germline V gene encodes CDR1 SEHNR and CDR2 FQNEAQ (reference sequence). The CDR3 here is CASSLGAATNEKLFF. The CDR3 nucleotides read TGTGCCAGCAGCTTAGGGGCAGCAACTAATGAAAAACTGTTTTTT.

This clone was recorded once. V gene TRBV10-2 combines with J gene TRBJ1-2; possible D gene TRBD1, 6 bases. There are 12 residues in the CDR3. Trimming took off 6 bases at V and 7 bases at J, with 12 bases between the two ends. CDR1 WSHSY and CDR2 SAAADI come from the germline V gene. The CDR3 DNA reads as TGCGCCAGCAGGGGGGGCGTAGGTGGCTACACCTTC. It specifies CASRGGVGGYTF.

CDR3 DNA sequence: TGCGCCAGCAGCCAAGTTGGGACAGGGGGCTACGAGCAGTACTTC. Encoded protein: CASSQVGTGGYEQYF. The V call is TRBV4-1, the J call TRBJ2-7; 11 bases are shared with TRBD1. The CDR3 runs 15 residues. After removal of 1 base from V and 3 bases from J, the junction contained 2 bases not matched to a gene. The germline V gene has CDR1 MGHRA and CDR2 YSYEKL.

The V and J genes are TRBV5-6 and TRBJ2-7; D unclear. Trimming shortened V by 2 bases and J by 5 bases, and 14 bases separated the two germline ends. This CDR3 contains 14 residues. Per the germline V gene, CDR1 is SGHDT and CDR2 is YYEEEE. CDR3 sequence: CASSFGPGGDEQYF. In DNA, the CDR3 is TGTGCCAGCAGCTTTGGGCCAGGTGGGGACGAGCAGTACTTC.

In the case of this clone: This CDR3 is also generated by other DNA sequences in the sample. This chain uses TRBV6-5 with TRBJ2-7, with D uncertain. This CDR3 comprises 13 residues. V lost 0 bases and J 1 base, leaving 4 bases between the germline ends. Germline CDR1 MNHEY, CDR2 SVGAGI. The CDR3 region has the DNA TGTGCCAGCAGTTACTCCTGGTCCTACGAGCAGTACTTC. Encoded protein: CASSYSWSYEQYF.

This sequence joins TRBV19 and TRBJ1-5; TRBD1 is a possible D gene (6 bases). The CDR3 spans 14 residues. CDR1 and CDR2 (germline): LNHDA, SQIVND (reference sequence). The ends were cut back, 6 bases at V and 3 bases at J, with 12 bases in the middle. The CDR3 DNA reads as TGTGCCAGTAGAATACGGACAGACAATCAGCCCCAGCATTTT. It translates to CASRIRTDNQPQHF.

The chain links TRBV5-8 to TRBJ2-4; 9 bases are shared with TRBD1. Trimming cost V 5 bases and J 1 base; bases outside gene matches: 16. In germline, CDR1 is SGHTS, CDR2 YDEGEE. The CDR3 sequence is 19 residues long. DNA of the CDR3: TGTGCCAGCAGTCACCGCCGGGACAGGGCTACGCAGGCCAAAAACATTCAGTACTTC. Encoded protein: CASSHRRDRATQAKNIQYF.

This rearrangement joins TRBV2 to TRBJ1-2, with 11 nucleotides matching TRBD1. With V trimmed by 6 bases and J by 3 bases, 6 bases remained unmatched. Germline V gene data show CDR1 as SNHLY and CDR2 as FYNNEI. The CDR3 is made up of 15 amino acids. Written as DNA, the CDR3 is TGTGCCAGCAGAACATGGACAGGGGGCGACTATGGCTACACCTTC. Amino acid sequence: CASRTWTGGDYGYTF.